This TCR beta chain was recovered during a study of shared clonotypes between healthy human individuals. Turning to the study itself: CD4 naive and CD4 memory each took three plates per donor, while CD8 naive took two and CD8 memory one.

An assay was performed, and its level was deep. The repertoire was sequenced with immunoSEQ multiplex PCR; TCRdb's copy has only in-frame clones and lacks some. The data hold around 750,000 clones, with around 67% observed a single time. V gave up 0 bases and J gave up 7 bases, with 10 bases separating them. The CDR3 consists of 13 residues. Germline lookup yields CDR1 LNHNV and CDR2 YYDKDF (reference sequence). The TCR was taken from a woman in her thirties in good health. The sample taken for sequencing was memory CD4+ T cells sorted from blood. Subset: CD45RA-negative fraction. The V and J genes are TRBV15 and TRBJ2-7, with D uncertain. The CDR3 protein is CATSRDQLREQYF. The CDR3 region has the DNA TGTGCCACCAGCAGAGATCAACTTAGGGAGCAGTACTTC.